These 14 T cell receptor beta chains came from one sample sequenced in a study of cytomegalovirus exposure and HLA in healthy donors (dated by TCRdb to about 2017). Preparation of the library involved the immunoSEQ multiplex PCR assay. Sourced from immuneACCESS, this table was stored by TCRdb with only in-frame sequences that have V and J called. A share of the clones is absent; for the studies checked, an unresolved V gene accounts for under half, and the remainder has no known explanation. Within this sample are 100,000 to 150,000 clones, with about 88% of them counted one time only. Clones ranked in the top ten supply about 1.5% of the sample. Material: PBMCs. The receptors here all came from a man aged 30 to 45 in good health and CMV-seronegative.

This chain connects TRBV7-2 to TRBJ2-2; D may be TRBD2 (5 bases). V was cut by 1 base and J by 6 bases, with 9 bases left in between. The V gene's germline CDR1 is SGHTA and CDR2 FQGNSA. This CDR3 region has 14 residues. CDR3 in amino acids: CASSLVPGAGELFF. The DNA for the CDR3 is TGTGCCAGCAGCTTAGTCCCCGGGGCCGGGGAGCTGTTTTTT. The entire variable domain, with the rest obtained from reference TRBV7-2 and TRBJ2-2, is as follows: GAGVSQSPSNKVTEKGKDVELRCDPISGHTALYWYRQSLGQGLEFLIYFQGNSAPDKSGLPSDRFSAERTGGSVSTLTIQRTQQEDSAVYLCASSLVPGAGELFFGEGSRLTVL.

This chain connects TRBV10-1 to TRBJ2-7, with 8 positions matching TRBD1. Trimming took 4 bases from V and 2 from J; bases not matched to a gene: 16. CDR3 size: 18 residues. Germline CDR1 WNHNN, CDR2 SYGVQD (reference sequence). This CDR3 is CASSADRFGQGETYEQYF. The CDR3 DNA is TGCGCCAGCAGTGCCGACCGTTTTGGACAGGGAGAAACCTACGAGCAGTACTTC.

This clone was seen only once. The chain's CDR3 is CASSHGQGAEAFF. The CDR3 coding sequence is TGTGCCAGCAGCCACGGACAGGGCGCTGAAGCTTTCTTT. V is TRBV27 and J is TRBJ1-1; 8 bases are a match to TRBD1. The CDR3 has 13 residues. CDR1 MNHEY and CDR2 SMNVEV come from the germline V gene (reference sequence). Unmatched junction bases numbered 6, after V lost 6 bases and J lost 6 bases.

There are a few counts of this clone. V gene TRBV30 combines with J gene TRBJ2-2, with TRBD2 matching over 12 bases. The germline CDR1 and CDR2 sequences are GTSNPN and SVGIG (reference sequence). V was clipped by 8 bases and J by 5 bases; unmatched bases: 6. This CDR3 spans 14 amino acids. DNA of the CDR3: TGTGCCCGGGGTGGACTAGCGGGAACCGGGGAGCTGTTTTTT. It translates to CARGGLAGTGELFF. Using reference TRBV30 and TRBJ2-2 for the parts outside the CDR3, the full variable domain is SQTIHQWPATLVQPVGSPLSLECTVEGTSNPNLYWYRQAAGRGLQLLFYSVGIGQISSEVPQNLSASRPQDRQFILSSKKLLLSDSGFYLCARGGLAGTGELFFGEGSRLTVL.

This chain joins TRBV6-1 and TRBJ1-4; the match to TRBD1 covers 8 bases. Germline trimming cut 4 bases from V and 6 bases from J; bases unmatched to any gene: 16. Germline assignment: CDR1 MNHNS and CDR2 SASEGT. This CDR3 spans 18 amino acids. CDR3 nucleotide sequence: TGTGCCAGCAGTGGGACAGGGATATCCGGGGGTAGTGATGAAAAACTGTTTTTT. It is translated as CASSGTGISGGSDEKLFF.

The V gene is TRBV6-1, the J gene TRBJ1-2; D ambiguous. V lost 6 bases, J lost 8 bases, and 13 bases lay in between. Germline loops: CDR1 MNHNS, CDR2 SASEGT. CDR3 length: 12 amino acids. The CDR3 DNA follows: TGTGCCAGCAGGTCCCGCGAGGGAGGCTACACCTTC. It is translated as CASRSREGGYTF.

The CDR3 spells CASSSSVLTDTQYF. CDR3 sequence (DNA): TGTGCCAGCAGTTCCTCAGTTCTGACAGATACGCAGTATTTT. The chain carries TRBV27 and TRBJ2-3; D unclear. The CDR3 runs 14 residues. V was shortened by 4 bases and J by 3 bases, with 11 bases between the two germline ends. Germline V gene lookup returns CDR1 MNHEY and CDR2 SMNVEV (reference sequence).

The chain employs TRBV25-1 and TRBJ2-7, with D unclear. Per germline, CDR1 MGHDK and CDR2 SYGVNS. With 3 bases removed from V and 2 bases from J, the gap between germline ends came to 5 bases. The CDR3 loop spans 12 amino acids. The CDR3 reads CASSDQTYEQYF. Written as DNA, the CDR3 is TGTGCCAGCAGTGACCAGACCTACGAGCAGTACTTC.

The chain is built from TRBV7-2 and TRBJ2-2, with TRBD2 identical over 12 bases. This CDR3 region has 17 residues. Germline CDR1 is SGHTA and CDR2 is FQGNSA. J was trimmed by 7 bases and V by 6 bases; bases with no gene match: 12. This CDR3 reads CASRIPSGRVSGGELFF. The CDR3 DNA follows: TGTGCCAGCAGGATCCCTAGCGGGAGGGTGAGCGGCGGGGAGCTGTTTTTT. Using reference TRBV7-2 and TRBJ2-2 for the parts outside the CDR3, the full variable domain is GAGVSQSPSNKVTEKGKDVELRCDPISGHTALYWYRQSLGQGLEFLIYFQGNSAPDKSGLPSDRFSAERTGGSVSTLTIQRTQQEDSAVYLCASRIPSGRVSGGELFFGEGSRLTVL.

The rearrangement joins TRBV30 to TRBJ1-6; 8 bases agree with TRBD1. The germline gives CDR1 GTSNPN, CDR2 SVGIG (reference sequence). This CDR3 has 20 residues. Trimming at V came to 5 bases and at J to 0 bases, leaving 18 bases not matched to a gene. For the CDR3, the DNA is TGTGCCTGGTTCCGGGGGACAGGAGATCCTCGAAGCTCCTATAATTCACCCCTCCACTTT. Protein product: CAWFRGTGDPRSSYNSPLHF.

This chain uses TRBV7-2 with TRBJ2-3; TRBD2 matches 12 bases. The CDR3 is made up of 17 amino acids. V shed 5 bases and J 4 bases; nucleotides not matched to a gene: 10. Germline V lookup: CDR1 SGHTA, CDR2 FQGNSA. CDR3 region: CASSLNRLAGVADTQYF. CDR3 bases: TGTGCCAGCAGCCTAAACCGACTAGCGGGAGTTGCAGATACGCAGTATTTT.

The chain carries TRBV11-3 and TRBJ2-7; no definite D call. V lost 1 base and J lost 5, with 15 bases in between. CDR1 and CDR2 from the germline V gene are SGHNT and YENEEA. This CDR3 is 15 amino acids long. The CDR3 DNA is TGTGCCAGCAGCTTAGTGGCAGCAAGAACTAACGAGCAGTACTTC. Its protein product is CASSLVAARTNEQYF. The full variable domain, its missing parts supplied by reference TRBV11-3 and TRBJ2-7, is EAGVVQSPRYKIIEKKQPVAFWCNPISGHNTLYWYLQNLGQGPELLIRYENEEAVDDSQLPKDRFSAERLKGVDSTLKIQPAELGDSAVYLCASSLVAARTNEQYFGPGTRLTVT.

The chain has TRBV5-1 and TRBJ2-1; 7 nucleotides align to TRBD2. V was pared by 1 base and J by 4 bases, with 8 bases of the junction left unmatched. The CDR3 loop spans 16 amino acids. Per germline, CDR1 SGHRS and CDR2 YFSETQ. The CDR3 sequence: CASSLPSGALYNEQFF. CDR3 DNA: TGCGCCAGCAGCTTGCCTAGCGGAGCCCTATACAATGAGCAGTTCTTC.

This clone was found many times. J is TRBJ2-2 and V is TRBV6-4; D unresolved. The CDR3 is 13 residues long. V was trimmed by 3 bases and J by 3 bases, leaving 5 bases between them. Looked up from germline, CDR1 is MRHNA and CDR2 is SNTAGT. As DNA, the CDR3 is TGTGCCAGCAGTGATGCAGACACCGGGGAGCTGTTTTTT. Its protein is CASSDADTGELFF.